A single sample gave rise to the 21 T cell receptor beta chains below, sequenced in a study of blood T cell repertoires in COVID-19. Repertoires were generated with immunoSEQ multiplex PCR, while TCRdb's copy carries only in-frame clones and drops some. The sample contains about 260,000 clones, more than 80% of which appear only once. The sequenced material came from peripheral blood. Every receptor here comes from a woman in her 40s with acute or convalescent COVID-19.

This clone was detected only a few times. This chain links TRBV19 with TRBJ2-5; 16 bases are a match to TRBD2. Germline CDR1 is LNHDA and CDR2 is SQIVND (reference sequence). V was pared by 8 bases and J by 4 bases, with 4 bases of the junction left unmatched. The CDR3 spans 15 residues. This CDR3 reads CASSGLAGGPETQYF. Here the CDR3 DNA reads TGTGCCAGTTCGGGACTAGCGGGGGGGCCAGAGACCCAGTACTTC. The variable domain in full, with the rest retrieved from reference TRBV19 and TRBJ2-5, is DGGITQSPKYLFRKEGQNVTLSCEQNLNHDAMYWYRQDPGQGLRLIYYSQIVNDFQKGDIAEGYSVSREKKESFPLTVTSAQKNPTAFYLCASSGLAGGPETQYFGPGTRLLVL.

This chain links TRBV2 with TRBJ1-2; D is perhaps TRBD1 (5 bases). The CDR3 length is 12 residues. Germline V gene lookup returns CDR1 SNHLY and CDR2 FYNNEI. Trimming took off 7 bases at V and 6 bases at J, with 12 bases between the two ends. The CDR3 loop is CASKSQGNGYTF. The CDR3 DNA reads TGTGCCAGCAAGTCGCAGGGTAATGGCTACACCTTC.

The V gene is TRBV19, the J gene TRBJ2-5, with a tentative D call TRBD1 (6 bases). Germline CDR1 and CDR2: LNHDA and SQIVND (reference sequence). The CDR3 totals 15 residues. V dropped 10 bases and J dropped 1 base, with 19 bases sitting between them. As DNA, the CDR3 is TGTGCCACCCGACGTCGGGACACTTCCCAAGAGACCCAGTACTTC. The encoded protein is CATRRRDTSQETQYF.

This clone was recorded a few times. The V gene is TRBV6-5, the J gene TRBJ2-7; 8 bases align to TRBD1. V lost 5 bases and J lost 7; bases outside the gene matches: 4. The CDR3 extends over 12 amino acids. The germline CDR1 and CDR2 sequences are MNHEY and SVGAGI. The CDR3 sequence: CASSPQGEEQYV. As DNA, the CDR3 is TGTGCCAGCAGTCCACAGGGGGAAGAGCAGTACGTC.

The chain couples TRBV5-1 to TRBJ2-3; TRBD1 matches at 7 bases. Germline values: CDR1 SGHRS, CDR2 YFSETQ. The CDR3 contains 16 residues. J was trimmed by 2 bases and V by 0 bases; bases with no gene match: 6. CDR3 amino acids: CASSLGAGGLTDTQYF. In DNA, the CDR3 is TGCGCCAGCAGCTTGGGGGCAGGGGGTCTCACAGATACGCAGTATTTT.

The genes are TRBV3-1 (or the pseudogene TRBV3-2) and TRBJ1-1; TRBD1 might be the D (5 bases). V lost 3 bases, J lost 7 bases, and 15 bases lay in between. Germline values: CDR1 LGHDT, CDR2 YNNKEL (reference sequence). There are 14 residues in the CDR3. The CDR3 coding sequence is TGTGCCAGCAGCCAGGGGCCCTCGAAGGGTGAAGCTTTCTTT. Its translation: CASSQGPSKGEAFF.

The chain combines TRBV30 with TRBJ2-5; D gene ambiguous. Germline V gives CDR1 GTSNPN, CDR2 SVGIG (reference sequence). Trimming took off 4 bases at V and 5 bases at J, with 8 bases between the two ends. There are 11 residues in the CDR3. The CDR3 region has the DNA TGTGCCTGGATCGCCGGGGAGACCCAGTACTTC. Protein: CAWIAGETQYF.

As regards this clone: Other DNA sequences in the same sample also yield this CDR3. This chain uses TRBV24-1 with TRBJ1-5; no firm D call. V dropped 5 bases and J dropped 2 bases, with 6 bases sitting between them. Germline V gives CDR1 KGHDR, CDR2 SFDVKD. The CDR3 runs 13 residues. The chain's CDR3 is CATSVGGNQPQHF. The CDR3 DNA reads TGTGCCACCAGTGTAGGAGGCAATCAGCCCCAGCATTTT.

V gene TRBV19 combines with J gene TRBJ1-2, with 8 positions matching TRBD1. CDR1 is LNHDA, CDR2 SQIVND, per germline (reference sequence). The CDR3 sequence is 13 residues long. Germline trimming cut 4 bases from V and 5 bases from J; bases unmatched to any gene: 3. Written as DNA, the CDR3 is TGTGCCAGTAGTACGACAGGGGCTTATGGCTACACCTTC. Encoded protein: CASSTTGAYGYTF.

The genes are TRBV3-1 (or the pseudogene TRBV3-2) and TRBJ2-4; D might be TRBD1 (6 bases). There are 16 residues in the CDR3. Trimming shortened V by 1 base and J by 5 bases, and 15 bases separated the two germline ends. Germline assignment: CDR1 LGHDT and CDR2 YNNKEL (reference sequence). The CDR3: CASSQAIQGWENIQYF. The CDR3 region has the DNA TGTGCCAGCAGCCAAGCAATACAGGGCTGGGAAAACATTCAGTACTTC.

Points on this clone: The same CDR3 can be traced to other DNA sequences in this sample. V gene TRBV5-1 combines with J gene TRBJ1-3; D not certain. V was shortened by 0 bases and J by 2 bases, with 6 bases between the two germline ends. The CDR3 runs 14 residues. Germline V gene data show CDR1 as SGHRS and CDR2 as YFSETQ. This chain's CDR3 is CASSLGGTGNTIYF. The CDR3, as DNA: TGCGCCAGCAGCTTGGGAGGGACTGGAAACACCATATATTTT. The variable domain in full, with the rest retrieved from reference TRBV5-1 and TRBJ1-3, is KAGVTQTPRYLIKTRGQQVTLSCSPISGHRSVSWYQQTPGQGLQFLFEYFSETQRNKGNFPGRFSGRQFSNSRSEMNVSTLELGDSALYLCASSLGGTGNTIYFGEGSWLTVV.

The chain carries TRBV27 and TRBJ2-3; maybe TRBD2 (6 bases). The CDR3 sequence is 18 residues long. CDR1 is MNHEY and CDR2 is SMNVEV in the germline V gene (reference sequence). V was trimmed by 1 base and J by 0 bases, leaving 17 bases between them. In DNA, the CDR3 is TGTGCCAGCAGTTTATTAGCTAGCGAGGGTCTTAGCACAGATACGCAGTATTTT. Amino acid sequence: CASSLLASEGLSTDTQYF.

The genes are TRBV19 and TRBJ1-2; D gene ambiguous. The germline V gene encodes CDR1 LNHDA and CDR2 SQIVND (reference sequence). The ends were cut back, 3 bases at V and 7 bases at J, with 15 bases in the middle. This CDR3 is built from 14 residues. CDR3 nucleotides: TGTGCCAGTAGTATTGAGGGTTTCTCCCGTGGCTACACCTTC. It is translated as CASSIEGFSRGYTF.

The chain couples TRBV24-1 to TRBJ2-3; D remains ambiguous. In germline, CDR1 is KGHDR, CDR2 SFDVKD. The CDR3 length is 13 residues. Trimming took off 7 bases at V and 6 bases at J, with 13 bases between the two ends. CDR3 in DNA: TGTGCCACCAGCCCCCCCGACTGGGATACGCAGTATTTT. Translated: CATSPPDWDTQYF.

The rearrangement links TRBV19 to TRBJ1-4; D is uncertain. Per the germline V gene, CDR1 is LNHDA and CDR2 is SQIVND (reference sequence). The CDR3 is 14 residues long. V lost 3 bases and J 4 bases, leaving 9 bases between the germline ends. The CDR3 region is CASSMFGLNEKLFF. The CDR3 coding sequence is TGTGCCAGTAGTATGTTCGGACTTAATGAAAAACTGTTTTTT.

V gene TRBV19 combines with J gene TRBJ1-1; D is perhaps TRBD1 (5 bases). CDR1 is LNHDA, CDR2 SQIVND, per germline (reference sequence). This CDR3 region has 12 residues. V lost 8 bases to trimming and J lost 1 base, with 8 bases between them. The DNA for the CDR3 is TGTGCCAGTCAGACAGAGAACACTGAAGCTTTCTTT. Translating it yields CASQTENTEAFF.

V and J are TRBV4-2 and TRBJ1-5, with D possibly being TRBD1 (5 bases). The germline V gene has CDR1 LGHNA and CDR2 YNFKEQ. V was shortened by 0 bases and J by 6 bases, with 6 bases between the two germline ends. The CDR3 has 13 amino acids. Here the CDR3 DNA reads TGTGCCAGCAGCCAAGAAAGGGGTCAGCCCCAGCATTTT. It is translated as CASSQERGQPQHF.

This chain uses TRBV9 with TRBJ1-1, with D possibly TRBD1 on 6 matching bases. From germline, CDR1 is SGDLS and CDR2 YYNGEE. The CDR3 loop spans 14 amino acids. Deletions cut 4 bases from V and 5 bases from J, with 15 bases between. The CDR3 nucleotides read TGTGCCAGCAGCCCTATGGCAGGGGTAACTGAAGCTTTCTTT. Translated: CASSPMAGVTEAFF.

This chain uses TRBV3-1 (or the pseudogene TRBV3-2) with TRBJ2-3, with D tentatively TRBD2 (6 bases). V was shortened by 3 bases and J by 0 bases, with 13 bases between the two germline ends. Germline CDR1 is LGHDT and CDR2 is YNNKEL (reference sequence). This CDR3 is 16 amino acids long. The CDR3 protein is CASSQLGSPSTDTQYF. The CDR3 nucleotides are TGTGCCAGCAGCCAGCTCGGGAGTCCTAGCACAGATACGCAGTATTTT.

J is TRBJ2-5 and V is TRBV12-5; 10 nucleotides match TRBD1. In germline, CDR1 is LGHNT, CDR2 FRNRAP. The CDR3 totals 17 residues. V shed 0 bases and J 3 bases; nucleotides not matched to a gene: 7. CDR3 nucleotides: TGTGCTAGTGGTTTGGTAATCATAGGGACAGGGGAAGAGACCCAGTACTTC. Translating it yields CASGLVIIGTGEETQYF. Supplemented by reference TRBV12-5 and TRBJ2-5, the full variable domain reads DARVTQTPRHKVTEMGQEVTMRCQPILGHNTVFWYRQTMMQGLELLAYFRNRAPLDDSGMPKDRFSAEMPDATLATLKIQPSEPRDSAVYFCASGLVIIGTGEETQYFGPGTRLLVL.

Here the CDR3 reads CATQGNYGYTF. In DNA form, the CDR3 reads TGTGCCACACAGGGGAACTATGGCTACACCTTC. This sequence joins TRBV10-3 and TRBJ1-2, with 7 bases matching TRBD1. This CDR3 is 11 amino acids long. CDR1 and CDR2 from the germline V gene are ENHRY and SYGVKD. V shed 10 bases, J shed 2 bases, and the junction held 1 base outside the gene matches.